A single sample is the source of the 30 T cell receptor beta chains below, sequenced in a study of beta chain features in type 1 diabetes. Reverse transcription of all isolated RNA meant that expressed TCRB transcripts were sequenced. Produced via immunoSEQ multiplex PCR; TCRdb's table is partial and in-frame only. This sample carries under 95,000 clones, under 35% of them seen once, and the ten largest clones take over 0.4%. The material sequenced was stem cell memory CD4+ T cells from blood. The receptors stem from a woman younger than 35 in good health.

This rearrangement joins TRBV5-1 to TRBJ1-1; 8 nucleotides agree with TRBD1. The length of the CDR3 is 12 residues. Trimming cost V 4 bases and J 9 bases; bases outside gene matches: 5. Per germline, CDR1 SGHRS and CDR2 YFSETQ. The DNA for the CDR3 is TGCGCCAGCAGCATCGGACAGGGCCAAGCTTTCTTT. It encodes CASSIGQGQAFF.

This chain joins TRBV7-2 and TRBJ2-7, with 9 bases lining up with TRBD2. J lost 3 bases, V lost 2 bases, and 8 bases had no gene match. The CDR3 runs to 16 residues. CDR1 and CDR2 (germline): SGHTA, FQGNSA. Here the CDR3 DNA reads TGTGCCAGCAGCTTAATGGGGCGGGGGGGCTTCTACGAGCAGTACTTC. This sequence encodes CASSLMGRGGFYEQYF.

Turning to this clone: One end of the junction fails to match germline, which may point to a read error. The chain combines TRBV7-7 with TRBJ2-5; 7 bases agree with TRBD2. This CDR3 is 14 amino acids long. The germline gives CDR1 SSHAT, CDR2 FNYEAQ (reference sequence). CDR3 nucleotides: TGTGCTAGCAGCCTCTCGGGAGGCACGGAGACCCAGTACTTC. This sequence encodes CASSLSGGTETQYF.

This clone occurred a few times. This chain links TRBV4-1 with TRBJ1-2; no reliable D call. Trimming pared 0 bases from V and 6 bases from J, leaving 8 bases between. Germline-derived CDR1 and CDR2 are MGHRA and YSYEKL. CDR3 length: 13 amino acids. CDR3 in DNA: TGCGCCAGCAGCCAAGATCGGGTTGATGGCTACACCTTC. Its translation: CASSQDRVDGYTF.

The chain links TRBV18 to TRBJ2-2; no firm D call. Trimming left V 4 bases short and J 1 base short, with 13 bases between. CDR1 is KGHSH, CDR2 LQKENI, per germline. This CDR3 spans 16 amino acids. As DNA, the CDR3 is TGTGCCAGCTCACAGGTTGGGCCAGTGAACACCGGGGAGCTGTTTTTT. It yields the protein CASSQVGPVNTGELFF.

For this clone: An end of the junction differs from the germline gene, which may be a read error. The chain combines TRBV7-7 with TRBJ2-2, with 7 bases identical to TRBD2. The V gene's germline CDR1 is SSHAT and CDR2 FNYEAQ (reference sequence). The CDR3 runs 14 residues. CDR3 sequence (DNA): TGTGCTAGCAGCTCGGGGGGTACAACCGGGGAGCTGTTTTTT. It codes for CASSSGGTTGELFF.

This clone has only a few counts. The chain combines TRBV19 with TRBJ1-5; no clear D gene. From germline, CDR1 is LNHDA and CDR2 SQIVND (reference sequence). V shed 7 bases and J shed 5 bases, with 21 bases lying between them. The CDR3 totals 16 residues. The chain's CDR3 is CASTNREGTIDQPQHF. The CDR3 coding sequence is TGTGCCAGTACCAATCGGGAGGGAACAATCGATCAGCCCCAGCATTTT.

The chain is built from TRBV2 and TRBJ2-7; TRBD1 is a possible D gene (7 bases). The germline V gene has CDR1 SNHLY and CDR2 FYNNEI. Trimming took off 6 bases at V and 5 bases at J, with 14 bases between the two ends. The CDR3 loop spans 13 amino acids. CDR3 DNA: TGTGCCAGCAGCGGGGGACAGTTCCACGAGCAGTACTTC. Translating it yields CASSGGQFHEQYF.

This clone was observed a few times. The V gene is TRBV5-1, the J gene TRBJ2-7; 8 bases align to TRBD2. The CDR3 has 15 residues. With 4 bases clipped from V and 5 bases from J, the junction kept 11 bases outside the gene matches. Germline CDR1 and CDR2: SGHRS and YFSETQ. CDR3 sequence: CASSLTGTRSNEQYF. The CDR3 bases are TGCGCCAGCAGCCTCACAGGGACTAGGTCCAACGAGCAGTACTTC. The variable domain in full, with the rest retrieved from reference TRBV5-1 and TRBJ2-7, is KAGVTQTPRYLIKTRGQQVTLSCSPISGHRSVSWYQQTPGQGLQFLFEYFSETQRNKGNFPGRFSGRQFSNSRSEMNVSTLELGDSALYLCASSLTGTRSNEQYFGPGTRLTVT.

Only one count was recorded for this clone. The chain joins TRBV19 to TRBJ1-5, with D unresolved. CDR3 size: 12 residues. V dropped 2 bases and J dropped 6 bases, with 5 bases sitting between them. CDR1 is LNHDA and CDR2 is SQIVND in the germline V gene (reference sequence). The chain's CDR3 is CASSILRQPQHF. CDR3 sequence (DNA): TGTGCCAGTAGTATACTGCGTCAGCCCCAGCATTTT. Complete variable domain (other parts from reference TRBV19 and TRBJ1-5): DGGITQSPKYLFRKEGQNVTLSCEQNLNHDAMYWYRQDPGQGLRLIYYSQIVNDFQKGDIAEGYSVSREKKESFPLTVTSAQKNPTAFYLCASSILRQPQHFGDGTRLSIL.

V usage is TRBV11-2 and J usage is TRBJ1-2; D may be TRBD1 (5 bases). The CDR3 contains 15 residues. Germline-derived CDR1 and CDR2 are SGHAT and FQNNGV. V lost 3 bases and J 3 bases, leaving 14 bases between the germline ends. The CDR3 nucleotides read TGTGCCAGCAGCTTCCTGGGCGGGGGGGACTATGGCTACACCTTC. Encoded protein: CASSFLGGGDYGYTF.

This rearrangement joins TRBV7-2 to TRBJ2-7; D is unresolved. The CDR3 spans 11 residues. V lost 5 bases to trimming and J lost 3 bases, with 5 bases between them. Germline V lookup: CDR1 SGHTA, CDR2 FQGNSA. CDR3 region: CASSELYEQYF. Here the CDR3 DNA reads TGTGCCAGCAGCGAACTCTACGAGCAGTACTTC. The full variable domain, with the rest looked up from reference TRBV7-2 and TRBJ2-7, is GAGVSQSPSNKVTEKGKDVELRCDPISGHTALYWYRQSLGQGLEFLIYFQGNSAPDKSGLPSDRFSAERTGGSVSTLTIQRTQQEDSAVYLCASSELYEQYFGPGTRLTVT.

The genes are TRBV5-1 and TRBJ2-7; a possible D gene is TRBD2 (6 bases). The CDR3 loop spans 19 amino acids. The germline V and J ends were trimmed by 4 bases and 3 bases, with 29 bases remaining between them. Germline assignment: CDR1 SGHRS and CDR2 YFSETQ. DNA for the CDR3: TGCGCCAGCAGCGCGGAATTCAAGGGAGGATGGGACGGAGTCTACGAGCAGTACTTC. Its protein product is CASSAEFKGGWDGVYEQYF.

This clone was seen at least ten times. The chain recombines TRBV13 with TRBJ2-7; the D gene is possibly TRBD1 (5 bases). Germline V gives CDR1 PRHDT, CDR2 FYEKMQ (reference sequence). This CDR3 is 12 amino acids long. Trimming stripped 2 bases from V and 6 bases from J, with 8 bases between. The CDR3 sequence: CASSLPQGEQYF. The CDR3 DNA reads TGTGCCAGCAGCTTACCGCAGGGCGAGCAGTACTTC.

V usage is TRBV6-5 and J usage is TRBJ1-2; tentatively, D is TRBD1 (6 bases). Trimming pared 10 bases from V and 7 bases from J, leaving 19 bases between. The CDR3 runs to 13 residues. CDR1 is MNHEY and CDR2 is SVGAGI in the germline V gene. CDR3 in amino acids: CATGRGVGVGYTF. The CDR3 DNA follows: TGTGCCACCGGGAGGGGGGTAGGGGTTGGCTACACCTTC.

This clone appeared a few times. CDR3 nucleotide sequence: TGCGCCAGCAGCTTCCGACAGGACACCGGGGAGCTGTTTTTT. Translating gives CASSFRQDTGELFF. This chain uses TRBV5-1 with TRBJ2-2, with TRBD1 as a possible D gene (6 bases). CDR3 length: 14 residues. CDR1 is SGHRS, CDR2 YFSETQ, per germline. V gave up 2 bases and J gave up 3 bases, with 8 bases separating them.

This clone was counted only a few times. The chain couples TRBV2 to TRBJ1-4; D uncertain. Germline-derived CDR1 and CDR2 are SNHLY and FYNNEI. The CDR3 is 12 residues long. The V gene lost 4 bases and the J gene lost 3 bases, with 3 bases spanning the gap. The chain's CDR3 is CASSGANEKLFF. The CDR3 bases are TGTGCCAGCAGTGGCGCTAATGAAAAACTGTTTTTT.

The chain's CDR3 is CASRDNSNYGYTF. Here the CDR3 DNA reads TGTGCCAGCCGGGACAACTCTAACTATGGCTACACCTTC. V and J are TRBV6-5 and TRBJ1-2; TRBD1 might be the D (6 bases). Trimming left V 8 bases short and J 0 bases short, with 10 bases between. Germline CDR1 is MNHEY and CDR2 is SVGAGI. This CDR3 has 13 residues.

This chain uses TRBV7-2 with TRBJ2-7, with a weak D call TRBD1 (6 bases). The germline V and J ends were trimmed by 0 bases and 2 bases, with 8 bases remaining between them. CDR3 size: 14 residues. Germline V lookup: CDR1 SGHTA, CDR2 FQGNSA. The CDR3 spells CASSLAQGPYEQYF. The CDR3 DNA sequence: TGTGCCAGCAGCTTAGCACAGGGTCCCTACGAGCAGTACTTC.

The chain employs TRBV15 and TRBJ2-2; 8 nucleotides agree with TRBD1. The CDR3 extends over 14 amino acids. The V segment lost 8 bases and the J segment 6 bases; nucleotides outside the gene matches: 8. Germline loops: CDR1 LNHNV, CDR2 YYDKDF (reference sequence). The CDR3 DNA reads TGTGCCACCTCCGGGACAGGAATGGCCGGGGAGCTGTTTTTT. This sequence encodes CATSGTGMAGELFF.

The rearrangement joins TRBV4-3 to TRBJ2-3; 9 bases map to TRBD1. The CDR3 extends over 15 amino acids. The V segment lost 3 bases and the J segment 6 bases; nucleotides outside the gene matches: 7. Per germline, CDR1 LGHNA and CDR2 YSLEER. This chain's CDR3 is CASSQAGTGSDTQYF. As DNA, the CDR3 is TGCGCCAGCAGCCAGGCCGGGACAGGGTCGGATACGCAGTATTTT.

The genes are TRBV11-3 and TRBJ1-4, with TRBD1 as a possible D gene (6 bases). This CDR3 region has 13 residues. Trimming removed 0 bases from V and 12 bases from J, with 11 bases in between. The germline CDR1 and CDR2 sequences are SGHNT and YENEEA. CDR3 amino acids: CASSLEVQGELFF. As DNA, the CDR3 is TGTGCCAGCAGCTTAGAGGTACAGGGAGAACTGTTTTTT.

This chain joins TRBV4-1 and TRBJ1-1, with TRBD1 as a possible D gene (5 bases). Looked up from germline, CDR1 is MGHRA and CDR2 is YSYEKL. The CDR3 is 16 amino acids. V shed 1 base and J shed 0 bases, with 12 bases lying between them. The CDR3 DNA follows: TGCGCCAGCAGCCAAGGTTACGACAGATTGAACACTGAAGCTTTCTTT. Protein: CASSQGYDRLNTEAFF.

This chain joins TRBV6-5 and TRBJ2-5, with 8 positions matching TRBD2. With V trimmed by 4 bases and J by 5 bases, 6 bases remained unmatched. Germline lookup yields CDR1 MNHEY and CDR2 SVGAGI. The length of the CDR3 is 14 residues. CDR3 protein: CASSFQRGWETQYF. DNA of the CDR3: TGTGCCAGCAGTTTCCAGCGGGGGTGGGAGACCCAGTACTTC.

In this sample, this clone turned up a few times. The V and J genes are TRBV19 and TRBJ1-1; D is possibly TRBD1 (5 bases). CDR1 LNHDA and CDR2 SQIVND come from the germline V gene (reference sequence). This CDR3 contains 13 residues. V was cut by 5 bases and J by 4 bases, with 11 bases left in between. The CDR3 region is CASSSRGFTEAFF. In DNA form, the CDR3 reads TGTGCCAGTAGTTCAAGGGGTTTCACTGAAGCTTTCTTT.

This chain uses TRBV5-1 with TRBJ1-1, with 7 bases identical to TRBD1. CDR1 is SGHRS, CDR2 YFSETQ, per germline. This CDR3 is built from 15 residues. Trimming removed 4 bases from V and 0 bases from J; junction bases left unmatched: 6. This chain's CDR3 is CASSPRDRVNTEAFF. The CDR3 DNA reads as TGCGCCAGCAGCCCGAGGGACAGAGTGAACACTGAAGCTTTCTTT. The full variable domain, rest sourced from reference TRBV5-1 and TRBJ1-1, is KAGVTQTPRYLIKTRGQQVTLSCSPISGHRSVSWYQQTPGQGLQFLFEYFSETQRNKGNFPGRFSGRQFSNSRSEMNVSTLELGDSALYLCASSPRDRVNTEAFFGQGTRLTVV.

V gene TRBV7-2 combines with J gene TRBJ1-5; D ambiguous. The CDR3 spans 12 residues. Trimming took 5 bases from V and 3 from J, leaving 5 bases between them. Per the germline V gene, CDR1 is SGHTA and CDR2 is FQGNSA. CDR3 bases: TGTGCCAGCAGCCAATTCAATCAGCCCCAGCATTTT. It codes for CASSQFNQPQHF.

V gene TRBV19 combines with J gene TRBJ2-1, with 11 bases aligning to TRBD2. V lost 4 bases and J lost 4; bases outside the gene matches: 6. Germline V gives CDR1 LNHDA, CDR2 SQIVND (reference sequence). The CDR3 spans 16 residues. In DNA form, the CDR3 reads TGTGCCAGTAGTAAAAGAACTAGCGGGAGATACAATGAGCAGTTCTTC. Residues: CASSKRTSGRYNEQFF.

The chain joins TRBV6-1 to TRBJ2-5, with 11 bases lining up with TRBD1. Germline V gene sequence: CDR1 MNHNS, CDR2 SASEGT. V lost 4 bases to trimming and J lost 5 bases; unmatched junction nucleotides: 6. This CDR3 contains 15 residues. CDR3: CASSVGQGAGETQYF. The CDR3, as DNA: TGTGCCAGCAGTGTCGGACAGGGGGCAGGTGAGACCCAGTACTTC.

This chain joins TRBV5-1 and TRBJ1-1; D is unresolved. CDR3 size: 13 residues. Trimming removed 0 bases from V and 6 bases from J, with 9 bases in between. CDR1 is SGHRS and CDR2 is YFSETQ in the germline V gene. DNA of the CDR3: TGCGCCAGCAGCTTGGAGCAGGAGGCTGAAGCTTTCTTT. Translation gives CASSLEQEAEAFF.